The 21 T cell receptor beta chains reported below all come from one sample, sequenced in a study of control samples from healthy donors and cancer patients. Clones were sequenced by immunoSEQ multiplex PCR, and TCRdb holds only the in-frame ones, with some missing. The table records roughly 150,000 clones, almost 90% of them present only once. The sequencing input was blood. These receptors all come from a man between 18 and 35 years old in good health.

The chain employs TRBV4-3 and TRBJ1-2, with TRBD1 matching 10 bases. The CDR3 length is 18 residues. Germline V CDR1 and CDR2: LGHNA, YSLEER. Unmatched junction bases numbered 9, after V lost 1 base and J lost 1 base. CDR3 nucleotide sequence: TGCGCCAGCAGCCAAGTAGTAATCGGGACAGGGGATAACTATGGCTACACCTTC. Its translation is CASSQVVIGTGDNYGYTF.

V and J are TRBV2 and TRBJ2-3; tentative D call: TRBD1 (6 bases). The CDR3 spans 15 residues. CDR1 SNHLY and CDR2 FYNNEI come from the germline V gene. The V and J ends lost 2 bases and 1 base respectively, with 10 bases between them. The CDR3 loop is CASSESSGGTDTQYF. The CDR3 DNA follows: TGTGCCAGCAGTGAATCCTCAGGGGGCACAGATACGCAGTATTTT.

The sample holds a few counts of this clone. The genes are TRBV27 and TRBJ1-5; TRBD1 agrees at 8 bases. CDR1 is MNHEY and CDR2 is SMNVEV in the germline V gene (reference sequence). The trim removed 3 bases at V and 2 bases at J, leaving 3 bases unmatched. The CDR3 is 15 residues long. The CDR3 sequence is CASSFQGARNQPQHF. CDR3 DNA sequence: TGTGCCAGCAGTTTCCAGGGGGCGCGCAATCAGCCCCAGCATTTT.

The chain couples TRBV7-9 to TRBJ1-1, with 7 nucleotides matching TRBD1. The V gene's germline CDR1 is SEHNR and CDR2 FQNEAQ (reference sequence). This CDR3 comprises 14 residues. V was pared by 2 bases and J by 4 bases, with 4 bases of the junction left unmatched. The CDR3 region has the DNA TGTGCCAGCAGCTTACAGGGGGAGGGCACTGAAGCTTTCTTT. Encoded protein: CASSLQGEGTEAFF.

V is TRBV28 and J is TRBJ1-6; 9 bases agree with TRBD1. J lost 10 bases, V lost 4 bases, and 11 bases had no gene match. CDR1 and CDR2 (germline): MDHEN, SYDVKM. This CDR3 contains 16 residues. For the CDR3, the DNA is TGTGCCAGCAGTTCATACCCAGGACAGGGGCTCTCACCCCTCCACTTT. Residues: CASSSYPGQGLSPLHF.

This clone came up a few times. The CDR3 bases are TGTGCCAGTAGTTCAGGGAGGACTAGCGGGGGGTACAATGAGCAGTTCTTC. Its protein product is CASSSGRTSGGYNEQFF. The V gene is TRBV19, the J gene TRBJ2-1; 14 bases agree with TRBD2. Per germline, CDR1 LNHDA and CDR2 SQIVND (reference sequence). The CDR3 loop spans 17 amino acids. Losses at the gene ends were 5 bases for V and 4 bases for J; bases not matched to a gene: 7.

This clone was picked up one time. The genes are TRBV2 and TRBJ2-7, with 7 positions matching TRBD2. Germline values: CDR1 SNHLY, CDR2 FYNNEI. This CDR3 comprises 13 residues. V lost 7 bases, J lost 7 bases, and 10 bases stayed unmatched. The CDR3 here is CASILGEGREQYF. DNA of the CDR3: TGTGCCAGCATTCTGGGGGAGGGAAGGGAGCAGTACTTC.

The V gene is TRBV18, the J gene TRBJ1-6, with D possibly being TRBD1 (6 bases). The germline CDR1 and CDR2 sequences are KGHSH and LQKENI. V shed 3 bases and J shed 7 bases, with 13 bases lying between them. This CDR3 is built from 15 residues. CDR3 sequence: CASSPDRHVNSPLHF. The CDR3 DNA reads TGTGCCAGCTCACCGGACAGACATGTCAATTCACCCCTCCACTTT.

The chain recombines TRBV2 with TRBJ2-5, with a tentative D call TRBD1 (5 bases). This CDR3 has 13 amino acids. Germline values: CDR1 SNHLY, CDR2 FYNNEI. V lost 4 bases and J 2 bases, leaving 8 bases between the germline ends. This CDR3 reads CASSADRQETQYF. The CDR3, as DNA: TGTGCCAGCAGTGCTGACAGACAAGAGACCCAGTACTTC.

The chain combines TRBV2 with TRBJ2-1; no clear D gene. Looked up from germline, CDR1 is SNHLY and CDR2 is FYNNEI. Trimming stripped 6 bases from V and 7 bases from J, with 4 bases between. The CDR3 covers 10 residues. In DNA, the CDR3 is TGTGCCAGCAGGCAAAATGAGCAGTTCTTC. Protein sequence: CASRQNEQFF. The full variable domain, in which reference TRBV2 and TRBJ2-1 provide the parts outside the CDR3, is EPEVTQTPSHQVTQMGQEVILRCVPISNHLYFYWYRQILGQKVEFLVSFYNNEISEKSEIFDDQFSVERPDGSNFTLKIRSTKLEDSAMYFCASRQNEQFFGPGTRLTVL.

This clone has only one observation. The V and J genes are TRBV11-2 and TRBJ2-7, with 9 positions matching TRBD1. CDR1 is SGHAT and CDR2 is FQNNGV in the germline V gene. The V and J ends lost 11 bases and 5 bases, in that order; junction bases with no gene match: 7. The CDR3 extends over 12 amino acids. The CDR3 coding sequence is TGTGCCTCCGGGACAGGGCTACACGAGCAGTACTTC. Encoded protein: CASGTGLHEQYF.

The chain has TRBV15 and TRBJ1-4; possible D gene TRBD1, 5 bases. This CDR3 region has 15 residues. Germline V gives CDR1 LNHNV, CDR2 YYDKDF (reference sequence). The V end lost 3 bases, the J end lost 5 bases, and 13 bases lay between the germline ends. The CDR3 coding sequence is TGTGCCACCAGCAGTCACCTGGGGCCCAATGAAAAACTGTTTTTT. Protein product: CATSSHLGPNEKLFF. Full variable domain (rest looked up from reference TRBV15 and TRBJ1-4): DAMVIQNPRYQVTQFGKPVTLSCSQTLNHNVMYWYQQKSSQAPKLLFHYYDKDFNNEADTPDNFQSRRPNTSFCFLDIRSPGLGDTAMYLCATSSHLGPNEKLFFGSGTQLSVL.

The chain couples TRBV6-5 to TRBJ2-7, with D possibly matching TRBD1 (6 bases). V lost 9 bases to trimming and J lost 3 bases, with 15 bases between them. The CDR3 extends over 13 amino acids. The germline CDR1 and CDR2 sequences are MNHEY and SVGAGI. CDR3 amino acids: CASHRVLDYEQYF. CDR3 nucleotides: TGTGCCAGTCACAGGGTCTTGGACTACGAGCAGTACTTC.

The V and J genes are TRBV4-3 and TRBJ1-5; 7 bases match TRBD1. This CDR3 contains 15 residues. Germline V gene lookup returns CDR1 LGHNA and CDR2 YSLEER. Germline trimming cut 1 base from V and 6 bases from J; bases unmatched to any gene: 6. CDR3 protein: CASSQGVGGSQPQHF. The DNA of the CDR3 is TGCGCCAGCAGCCAAGGCGTAGGGGGCAGTCAGCCCCAGCATTTT.

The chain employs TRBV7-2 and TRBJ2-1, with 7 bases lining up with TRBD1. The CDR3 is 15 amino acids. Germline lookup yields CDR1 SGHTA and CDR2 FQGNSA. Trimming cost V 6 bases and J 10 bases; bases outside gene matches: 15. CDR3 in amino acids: CASRFVTGTFSEQFF. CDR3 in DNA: TGTGCCAGCAGGTTTGTGACAGGGACGTTCTCCGAGCAGTTCTTC.

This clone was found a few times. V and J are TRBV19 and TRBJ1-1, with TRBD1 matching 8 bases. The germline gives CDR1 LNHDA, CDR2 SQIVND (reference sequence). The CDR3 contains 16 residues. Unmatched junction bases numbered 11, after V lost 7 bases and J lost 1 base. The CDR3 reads CASNPTGVGWNTEAFF. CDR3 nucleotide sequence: TGTGCCAGTAACCCGACAGGGGTCGGTTGGAACACTGAAGCTTTCTTT. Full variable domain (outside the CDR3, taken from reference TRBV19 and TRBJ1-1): DGGITQSPKYLFRKEGQNVTLSCEQNLNHDAMYWYRQDPGQGLRLIYYSQIVNDFQKGDIAEGYSVSREKKESFPLTVTSAQKNPTAFYLCASNPTGVGWNTEAFFGQGTRLTVV.

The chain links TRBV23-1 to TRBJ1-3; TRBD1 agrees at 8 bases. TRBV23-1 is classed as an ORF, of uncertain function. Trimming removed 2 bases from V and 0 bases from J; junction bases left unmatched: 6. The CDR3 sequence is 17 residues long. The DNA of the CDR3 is TGCGCCAGCAGTCAACGGACAGGGCCCTGCTCTGGAAACACCATATATTTT. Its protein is CASSQRTGPCSGNTIYF.

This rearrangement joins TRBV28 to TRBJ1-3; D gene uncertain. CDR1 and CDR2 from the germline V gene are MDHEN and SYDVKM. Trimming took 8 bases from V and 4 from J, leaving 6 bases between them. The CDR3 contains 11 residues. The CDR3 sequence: CASSPGNTIYF. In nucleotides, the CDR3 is TGTGCCAGCTCCCCCGGAAACACCATATATTTT.

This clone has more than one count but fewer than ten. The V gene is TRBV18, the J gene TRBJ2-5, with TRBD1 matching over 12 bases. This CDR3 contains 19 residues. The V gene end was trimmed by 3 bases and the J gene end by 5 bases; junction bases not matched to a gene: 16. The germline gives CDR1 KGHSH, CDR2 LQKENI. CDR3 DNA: TGTGCCAGCTCACCGTTCGTCGTGGGGACAGGGGGCGAATGGGAGACCCAGTACTTC. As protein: CASSPFVVGTGGEWETQYF.

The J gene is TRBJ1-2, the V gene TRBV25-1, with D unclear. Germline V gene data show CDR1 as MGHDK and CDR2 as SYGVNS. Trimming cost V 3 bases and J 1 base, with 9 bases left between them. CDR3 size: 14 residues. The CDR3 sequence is CASSDVGVNYGYTF. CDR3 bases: TGTGCCAGCAGTGATGTAGGAGTTAACTATGGCTACACCTTC.

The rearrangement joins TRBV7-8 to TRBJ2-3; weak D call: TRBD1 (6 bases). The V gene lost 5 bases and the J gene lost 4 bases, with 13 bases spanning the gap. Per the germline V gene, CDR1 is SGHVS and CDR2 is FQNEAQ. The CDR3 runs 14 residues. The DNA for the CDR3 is TGTGCCAGCAGCCTTCGACAGGCCCCAGATACGCAGTATTTT. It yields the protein CASSLRQAPDTQYF.